Described below is a single T cell receptor beta chain sequence and its context. This sample was included in a study of blood T cell repertoires in COVID-19. On the study more broadly: Researchers got acute and convalescent COVID-19 samples from the United States, Italy and Spain.

The assay was immunoSEQ multiplex PCR, and TCRdb's table has in-frame clones only and misses some. The sample records nearly 250,000 clones, 85% being singletons. This CDR3 contains 14 residues. Looked up from germline, CDR1 is MNHEY and CDR2 is SVGEGT. The V gene lost 6 bases and the J gene lost 2 bases, with 8 bases spanning the gap. The sample consisted of PBMCs or T cells enriched from blood (not recorded which). This TCR derives from a woman between 45 and 65 years old with acute COVID-19. This chain connects TRBV6-2 or TRBV6-3 to TRBJ1-6; no firm D call. CDR3 sequence (DNA): TGTGCCAGCAGGTACCGGGCCTATAATTCACCCCTCCACTTT. It codes for CASRYRAYNSPLHF.